The 30 T cell receptor beta chains below all came from one sample that was sequenced in a study of shared clonotypes between healthy human individuals. The protocol was immunoSEQ multiplex PCR, while the TCRdb copy is restricted to in-frame clones and leaves out a portion. Found here are some 240,000 clones, 65% to 70% of them singletons; the top ten hold 11%. Sequences were obtained from memory CD4+ T cells sorted from blood. The subset here: CD45RA-negative fraction. The origin of the receptors is a man aged 25-40 years in good health.

The V call is TRBV15, the J call TRBJ2-4, with 13 nucleotides matching TRBD2. Looked up from germline, CDR1 is LNHNV and CDR2 is YYDKDF (reference sequence). The CDR3 has 19 residues. V lost 0 bases and J lost 7; bases outside the gene matches: 12. The CDR3 sequence is CATSREIGTSGKHGNIQYF. The CDR3 DNA reads TGTGCCACCAGCAGAGAAATCGGGACTAGCGGGAAGCACGGGAACATTCAGTACTTC. The full variable domain, its missing parts supplied by reference TRBV15 and TRBJ2-4, is DAMVIQNPRYQVTQFGKPVTLSCSQTLNHNVMYWYQQKSSQAPKLLFHYYDKDFNNEADTPDNFQSRRPNTSFCFLDIRSPGLGDTAMYLCATSREIGTSGKHGNIQYFGAGTRLSVL.

The chain uses TRBV4-2 and TRBJ2-1; possibly TRBD1 for D (5 bases). V was trimmed by 5 bases and J by 0 bases, leaving 11 bases between them. The CDR3 contains 15 residues. The germline gives CDR1 LGHNA, CDR2 YNFKEQ. The CDR3 reads CASSYDRGSYNEQFF. The CDR3 DNA follows: TGTGCCAGCAGCTATGATAGGGGCTCCTACAATGAGCAGTTCTTC.

A word on this clone: Different DNA sequences within this sample yield the same CDR3. This chain links TRBV9 with TRBJ1-4; maybe TRBD1 (5 bases). The germline gives CDR1 SGDLS, CDR2 YYNGEE. V was clipped by 0 bases and J by 3 bases, with 6 bases between them. The CDR3 totals 14 residues. Here the CDR3 reads CASSVGGANEKLFF. Written as DNA, the CDR3 is TGTGCCAGCAGCGTAGGAGGGGCTAATGAAAAACTGTTTTTT.

The chain has TRBV5-1 and TRBJ2-1; TRBD2 matches 11 bases. Trimming took 4 bases from V and 7 from J; bases not matched to a gene: 7. Per germline, CDR1 SGHRS and CDR2 YFSETQ. The CDR3 covers 15 residues. The CDR3 bases are TGCGCCAGCAGCCAACTAGCGGGAGTTGATAATGAGCAGTTCTTC. The encoded protein is CASSQLAGVDNEQFF.

The rearrangement joins TRBV27 to TRBJ1-3; the D gene is possibly TRBD1 (5 bases). CDR3 size: 15 residues. Looked up from germline, CDR1 is MNHEY and CDR2 is SMNVEV (reference sequence). V lost 7 bases, J lost 3 bases, and 16 bases lay in between. CDR3 in amino acids: CASKSGGSFGNTIYF. CDR3 DNA: TGTGCCAGCAAAAGCGGGGGAAGTTTTGGAAACACCATATATTTT.

The chain recombines TRBV5-1 with TRBJ2-1; a weak D match, TRBD2 (5 bases). This CDR3 has 15 residues. Germline V gives CDR1 SGHRS, CDR2 YFSETQ. V was clipped by 3 bases and J by 9 bases, with 19 bases between them. The CDR3 protein is CASSSQSGGDGEQFF. The CDR3 nucleotides read TGCGCCAGCAGCTCCCAGAGCGGAGGAGATGGTGAGCAGTTCTTC.

A few counts support this clone. The chain employs TRBV5-6 and TRBJ1-1; D is possibly TRBD1 (6 bases). The CDR3 spans 14 residues. Per germline, CDR1 SGHDT and CDR2 YYEEEE. V gave up 5 bases and J gave up 1 base, with 12 bases separating them. CDR3 DNA: TGTGCCAGCAGTCCCGGACAGCCGAACACTGAAGCTTTCTTT. It is translated as CASSPGQPNTEAFF.

The genes are TRBV5-1 and TRBJ1-3; perhaps TRBD1 as D (5 bases). Per the germline V gene, CDR1 is SGHRS and CDR2 is YFSETQ. V shed 6 bases and J shed 1 base, with 11 bases lying between them. The CDR3 is 14 amino acids. The CDR3 nucleotides are TGCGCCAGCACACTTGGGGGTTCTGGAAACACCATATATTTT. It specifies CASTLGGSGNTIYF.

This clone came up once. The chain is built from TRBV7-2 and TRBJ2-2; 8 positions match TRBD2. Germline V gives CDR1 SGHTA, CDR2 FQGNSA. The ends lost 5 bases at V and 6 bases at J; junction bases unmatched: 17. CDR3 length: 18 residues. The CDR3 protein is CASSRRLGTGGPPGELFF. For the CDR3, the DNA is TGTGCCAGCAGCCGCAGACTAGGGACGGGAGGGCCCCCCGGGGAGCTGTTTTTT.

The chain employs TRBV5-4 and TRBJ2-6; tentatively, D is TRBD1 or TRBD2 (6 bases each). This CDR3 is 17 amino acids long. The germline gives CDR1 SGHNT, CDR2 YYREEE (reference sequence). V gave up 4 bases and J gave up 1 base, with 15 bases separating them. The CDR3 sequence: CASSTEGGGSGANVLTF. CDR3 DNA: TGTGCCAGCAGCACTGAGGGGGGAGGTTCTGGGGCCAACGTCCTGACTTTC. Full variable domain (rest looked up from reference TRBV5-4 and TRBJ2-6): ETGVTQSPTHLIKTRGQQVTLRCSSQSGHNTVSWYQQALGQGPQFIFQYYREEENGRGNFPPRFSGLQFPNYSSELNVNALELDDSALYLCASSTEGGGSGANVLTFGAGSRLTVL.

This clone was detected a few times. This chain connects TRBV29-1 to TRBJ2-5, with a tentative D call TRBD1 (5 bases). Trimming left V 3 bases short and J 3 bases short, with 8 bases between. The CDR3 sequence is 12 residues long. Looked up from germline, CDR1 is SQVTM and CDR2 is ANQGSEA. The CDR3 bases are TGCAGCGTTGATACGGACAAAGAGACCCAGTACTTC. Its protein is CSVDTDKETQYF.

V usage is TRBV28 and J usage is TRBJ1-2; 7 bases match TRBD1. The CDR3 has 17 amino acids. V lost 6 bases and J lost 1; bases outside the gene matches: 14. Per the germline V gene, CDR1 is MDHEN and CDR2 is SYDVKM. CDR3 residues: CASSTLGGDRSNYGYTF. CDR3 coding DNA: TGTGCCAGCAGCACCCTCGGAGGGGACAGAAGTAACTATGGCTACACCTTC.

The chain has TRBV7-8 and TRBJ1-2; a possible D gene is TRBD1 (5 bases). In germline, CDR1 is SGHVS, CDR2 FQNEAQ. V gave up 4 bases and J gave up 4 bases, with 10 bases separating them. The CDR3 extends over 13 amino acids. The CDR3 reads CASSSGSFYGYTF. The CDR3 DNA is TGTGCCAGCAGCTCAGGGAGTTTCTATGGCTACACCTTC.

The V and J genes are TRBV27 and TRBJ2-7; TRBD2 might be the D (5 bases). The CDR3 runs 16 residues. Per the germline V gene, CDR1 is MNHEY and CDR2 is SMNVEV (reference sequence). V lost 2 bases to trimming and J lost 0 bases, with 14 bases between them. The CDR3 DNA is TGTGCCAGCAGTTTAAGGGCCGGGATCAGCTCCTACGAGCAGTACTTC. It encodes CASSLRAGISSYEQYF.

This chain uses TRBV7-2 with TRBJ2-7; 9 bases fit TRBD2. The V gene end was trimmed by 5 bases and the J gene end by 3 bases; junction bases not matched to a gene: 8. Germline loops: CDR1 SGHTA, CDR2 FQGNSA. The CDR3 contains 15 residues. CDR3 sequence: CASSISGRGLYEQYF. The CDR3 coding sequence is TGTGCCAGCAGCATTAGCGGGAGAGGGCTCTACGAGCAGTACTTC.

This clone was counted between two and nine times. The chain couples TRBV5-4 to TRBJ1-2; D possibly corresponds to TRBD1 (6 bases). The ends were cut back, 0 bases at V and 2 bases at J, with 8 bases in the middle. Germline assignment: CDR1 SGHNT and CDR2 YYREEE (reference sequence). The CDR3 extends over 14 amino acids. CDR3 nucleotide sequence: TGTGCCAGCAGCTTGGACAGGGACAACTATGGCTACACCTTC. Protein: CASSLDRDNYGYTF.

V and J are TRBV10-3 and TRBJ2-6; the D gene is possibly TRBD2 (5 bases). The CDR3 length is 15 residues. Germline CDR1 and CDR2: ENHRY and SYGVKD. Trimming removed 3 bases at V and 8 bases at J, with 14 bases between. The CDR3 here is CAISEGYGGTNVLTF. The CDR3, as DNA: TGTGCCATCAGTGAAGGGTACGGAGGTACCAACGTCCTGACTTTC.

This clone was found many times. This chain connects TRBV7-2 to TRBJ1-3; no firm D call. Per the germline V gene, CDR1 is SGHTA and CDR2 is FQGNSA. This CDR3 has 14 amino acids. Trimming cost V 2 bases and J 0 bases, with 5 bases left between them. The CDR3 DNA follows: TGTGCCAGCAGCTTACAGAACTCTGGAAACACCATATATTTT. Protein: CASSLQNSGNTIYF.

CDR3: CASSSGTGVSDTQYF. As DNA, the CDR3 is TGTGCCAGCAGCTCCGGGACAGGGGTTTCAGATACGCAGTATTTT. The chain links TRBV11-1 to TRBJ2-3, with 10 bases identical to TRBD1. The CDR3 length is 15 residues. Germline trimming cut 4 bases from V and 4 bases from J; bases unmatched to any gene: 5. CDR1 and CDR2 from the germline V gene are SGHAT and FQDESV (reference sequence). Full variable domain (outside the CDR3, taken from reference TRBV11-1 and TRBJ2-3): EAEVAQSPRYKITEKSQAVAFWCDPISGHATLYWYRQILGQGPELLVQFQDESVVDDSQLPKDRFSAERLKGVDSTLKIQPAELGDSAMYLCASSSGTGVSDTQYFGPGTRLTVL.

The V gene is TRBV15, the J gene TRBJ2-5, with TRBD2 matching over 7 bases. Germline loops: CDR1 LNHNV, CDR2 YYDKDF (reference sequence). The junction had 10 bases not matched to a gene; V was cut back by 1 base and J by 5 bases. This CDR3 spans 16 amino acids. The CDR3 here is CATSRGRGRAGETQYF. CDR3 DNA sequence: TGTGCCACCAGCAGAGGGCGCGGGAGAGCGGGGGAGACCCAGTACTTC. Drawing the rest from reference TRBV15 and TRBJ2-5, the complete variable domain is DAMVIQNPRYQVTQFGKPVTLSCSQTLNHNVMYWYQQKSSQAPKLLFHYYDKDFNNEADTPDNFQSRRPNTSFCFLDIRSPGLGDTAMYLCATSRGRGRAGETQYFGPGTRLLVL.

This clone turned up a few times. This chain uses TRBV6-1 with TRBJ2-3; either TRBD1 or TRBD2 may supply D (5 bases each). CDR1 is MNHNS, CDR2 SASEGT, per germline. The germline V and J ends were trimmed by 1 base and 1 base, with 15 bases remaining between them. The CDR3 totals 17 residues. The DNA for the CDR3 is TGTGCCAGCAGTGAAGTTCGAGGGACGGGTCGCACAGATACGCAGTATTTT. Protein: CASSEVRGTGRTDTQYF.

This clone was seen a few times. The rearrangement links TRBV15 to TRBJ2-1, with D tentatively TRBD2 (5 bases). The V gene lost 1 base and the J gene lost 7 bases, with 11 bases spanning the gap. The germline V gene encodes CDR1 LNHNV and CDR2 YYDKDF (reference sequence). CDR3 length: 14 residues. The CDR3 DNA reads TGTGCCACCAGCAGAGTGGCCCGCGGGAATGAGCAGTTCTTC. The encoded protein is CATSRVARGNEQFF. Drawing the rest from reference TRBV15 and TRBJ2-1, the complete variable domain is DAMVIQNPRYQVTQFGKPVTLSCSQTLNHNVMYWYQQKSSQAPKLLFHYYDKDFNNEADTPDNFQSRRPNTSFCFLDIRSPGLGDTAMYLCATSRVARGNEQFFGPGTRLTVL.

This clone turned up a few times. This rearrangement joins TRBV15 to TRBJ2-7; possibly TRBD1 for D (7 bases). Trimming cost V 5 bases and J 5 bases, with 19 bases left between them. The germline CDR1 and CDR2 sequences are LNHNV and YYDKDF (reference sequence). CDR3 size: 15 residues. As DNA, the CDR3 is TGTGCCACCAGCCTCCAAGGGGGCGGGAAAGACGAGCAGTACTTC. Amino acid sequence: CATSLQGGGKDEQYF.

This clone has just one count. V and J are TRBV28 and TRBJ1-1, with D possibly matching TRBD1 (5 bases). Germline CDR1 MDHEN, CDR2 SYDVKM. Trimming shortened V by 5 bases and J by 6 bases, and 19 bases separated the two germline ends. CDR3 length: 15 amino acids. The CDR3 sequence: CASSPPREVFPEAFF. The CDR3 DNA reads TGTGCCAGCAGTCCCCCCAGGGAAGTTTTTCCTGAAGCTTTCTTT.

The chain recombines TRBV29-1 with TRBJ1-5; D possibly corresponds to TRBD1 (6 bases). CDR1 and CDR2 from the germline V gene are SQVTM and ANQGSEA. The germline V and J ends were trimmed by 6 bases and 2 bases, with 11 bases remaining between them. CDR3 size: 13 residues. As DNA, the CDR3 is TGCAGCGTGGTGGAGGGGGGCAATCAGCCCCAGCATTTT. It translates to CSVVEGGNQPQHF.

A note on this clone: Other DNA sequences of this sample code for an identical CDR3. The chain combines TRBV30 with TRBJ2-7; D ambiguous. CDR1 and CDR2 from the germline V gene are GTSNPN and SVGIG (reference sequence). The CDR3 has 11 amino acids. Trimming removed 0 bases from V and 3 bases from J, with 3 bases in between. The CDR3 nucleotides are TGTGCCTGGAGTGTACTCTACGAGCAGTACTTC. It is translated as CAWSVLYEQYF.

Worth noting for this clone: Other DNA sequences from this sample encode an identical CDR3 as well. The chain links TRBV2 to TRBJ2-1; 7 bases fit TRBD2. CDR3 length equals 13 residues. In germline, CDR1 is SNHLY, CDR2 FYNNEI. With 3 bases clipped from V and 4 bases from J, the junction kept 0 bases outside the gene matches. DNA of the CDR3: TGTGCCAGCAGTGAGCGGGAGTACAATGAGCAGTTCTTC. Residues: CASSEREYNEQFF.

The chain carries TRBV7-2 and TRBJ2-7; D unclear. The CDR3 totals 16 residues. CDR1 is SGHTA, CDR2 FQGNSA, per germline. Deletions cut 3 bases from V and 2 bases from J, with 17 bases between. In nucleotides, the CDR3 is TGTGCCAGCAGCTTGGCCTCCTTAAGCGCGACCTACGAGCAGTACTTC. Its translation is CASSLASLSATYEQYF.

Comments on this clone: Within the sample, other DNA sequences also encode this same CDR3. V and J are TRBV11-2 and TRBJ1-3; D remains ambiguous. CDR1 SGHAT and CDR2 FQNNGV come from the germline V gene. The V and J ends lost 5 bases and 1 base respectively, with 9 bases between them. This CDR3 is built from 14 residues. The CDR3, as DNA: TGTGCCAGCAGCCTCGTCGGGTCTGGAAACACCATATATTTT. This gives the protein CASSLVGSGNTIYF.

This clone has at least ten counts. The chain combines TRBV19 with TRBJ1-2; D may be TRBD1 (6 bases). V was cut by 6 bases and J by 8 bases, with 31 bases left in between. The CDR3 has 18 amino acids. Germline lookup yields CDR1 LNHDA and CDR2 SQIVND (reference sequence). DNA of the CDR3: TGTGCCAGTAGGAACTTCAGGGGACCGAAGAGTCTAGGTTTGGGCTACACCTTC. It translates to CASRNFRGPKSLGLGYTF.